What follows are 25 T cell receptor beta chains derived from one specimen sequenced in a study of tumor-infiltrating lymphocytes in primary liver carcinoma. Extraction of RNA together with DNA used about 20-34 mg of unsorted bulk tissue. From around 500 ng of total RNA, TCR beta-specific cDNA was reverse-transcribed using a constant-region primer. TCR beta libraries came from three nested multiplex PCR rounds using slightly modified ARM-PCR. A C-beta reverse primer was combined with TRBV1-TRBV30 forward primers in the first two PCR rounds, and each round had about 10 cycles. Using its own MiXCR run on the multiplex PCR reads, TCRdb lists one record per CDR3 protein. This sample yields roughly 190,000 distinct CDR3 sequences, of which 70% to 90% are seen a single time; around 18% belongs to the top ten. Sequencing was done on a sample of tumor tissue from primary liver carcinoma. The source is a man in his forties with primary liver carcinoma and hepatitis B virus infection.

This clonotype was picked up one time. The chain uses TRBV6-1 and TRBJ2-7; 8 bases map to TRBD2. Germline-derived CDR1 and CDR2 are MNHNS and SASEGT. This CDR3 comprises 14 residues. This chain's CDR3 is CVSTSGSFSYEQYF. In DNA form, the CDR3 reads TGTGTCAGTACAAGCGGGAGCTTTTCCTACGAGCAGTACTTC.

With respect to this clonotype: The CDR3 carries no conserved terminal phenylalanine or tryptophan, so it likely arises from a read error. The DNA is omitted, as the CDR3 cannot be located on it reliably, and the CDR3 follows TCRdb's listing. The V call is TRBV6-6, the J call TRBJ2-7; TRBD2 reflects the table's D call only, with no check against the DNA. Looked up from germline, CDR1 is MNHNY and CDR2 is SVGAGI (reference sequence). The CDR3 is 13 residues long, ends included. CDR3 region: CASSSGTATEQHL.

In this sample, this clonotype turned up many times. The chain joins TRBV7-9 to TRBJ2-1; perhaps TRBD2 as D (5 bases). CDR3 length: 15 residues. Germline V lookup: CDR1 SEHNR, CDR2 FQNEAQ (reference sequence). V was clipped by 4 bases and J by 4 bases, with 14 bases between them. CDR3 region: CASSSERTNYNEQFF. The DNA of the CDR3 is TGTGCCAGCAGCTCGGAGCGGACCAATTACAATGAGCAGTTCTTC.

About this clonotype: Here the CDR3 omits its conserved ending phenylalanine or tryptophan, so a read error is the likely source. The limits of the CDR3 on the DNA are not certain, so only TCRdb's listed CDR3 is given. This chain connects TRBV29-1 to TRBJ2-7; the DNA was not used to check the table's D call, TRBD1. Germline CDR1 SQVTM, CDR2 ANQGSEA. The CDR3 sequence runs 11 residues, both termini included. The CDR3 loop is CSALFGADQSS.

This clonotype was detected once. This likely comes from a read error, as the CDR3 has no conserved phenylalanine or tryptophan at its end. The V gene is TRBV10-3, the J gene TRBJ2-5, with D perhaps TRBD2 (6 bases). The CDR3 spans 15 residues. Germline V gene lookup returns CDR1 ENHRY and CDR2 SYGVKD. The V end lost 5 bases, the J end lost 5 bases, and 18 bases lay between the germline ends. In nucleotides, the CDR3 is TGTGCCATCAGTAACCGGGAGAAGGGGATGGAGACCCAGTACTCC. Protein sequence: CAISNREKGMETQYS.

With regard to this clonotype: Likely a read error: the CDR3 ends without its conserved phenylalanine or tryptophan. The chain uses TRBV6-1 and TRBJ1-1; D might be TRBD1 (6 bases). The length of the CDR3 is 14 residues. CDR1 and CDR2 (germline): MNHNS, SASEGT. CDR3 coding DNA: TGTGCCAGCACTACACAGGGCGGGAACACTGATGCTTTCTCT. This codes for CASTTQGGNTDAFS.

This clonotype was seen once. CDR3 residues: CASTGTSVYTGELFF. The CDR3 nucleotides read TGTGCCAGCACTGGGACTAGTGTCTACACCGGGGAGCTGTTTTTT. The rearrangement joins TRBV5-5 to TRBJ2-2, with 8 bases lining up with TRBD2. This CDR3 is 15 amino acids long. Germline values: CDR1 SGHKS, CDR2 YYEKEE (reference sequence). V gave up 6 bases and J gave up 3 bases; unmatched junction bases: 7.

The chain employs TRBV13 and TRBJ2-7, with D hard to call. V lost 9 bases and J 2 bases, leaving 23 bases between the germline ends. This CDR3 is built from 16 residues. Germline V lookup: CDR1 PRHDT, CDR2 FYEKMQ (reference sequence). The DNA of the CDR3 is TGTGCCAGTTCCCTCCAGAGACCCGAAGGCACCTACGAGCAGTACTTC. This sequence encodes CASSLQRPEGTYEQYF.

Concerning this clonotype itself: Sequence at one end of the junction differs from germline and may be a read error. This chain connects TRBV11-2 to TRBJ2-6, with D possibly matching TRBD1 (5 bases). Germline CDR1 and CDR2: SGHAT and FQNNGV. The CDR3 sequence is 15 residues long. CDR3 nucleotide sequence: TGTGCCAGCAGCTTCGATCGGGTTGGGGCCAACCTCCTGACCTTC. It specifies CASSFDRVGANLLTF.

About this clonotype: A junction end diverges from the germline sequence, so it may reflect a read error. This chain links TRBV6-6 with TRBJ2-4, with 8 nucleotides matching TRBD1. Germline V gives CDR1 MNHNY, CDR2 SVGAGI (reference sequence). This CDR3 is 15 amino acids long. The CDR3 region has the DNA TGTGCCAGCAGGCCAGGACAGGGTGGTAGGAACATTCAGTATTTC. It specifies CASRPGQGGRNIQYF.

This clonotype was counted between two and nine times. The chain joins TRBV28 to TRBJ1-5; no clear D. Trimming stripped 6 bases from V and 6 bases from J, with 15 bases between. This CDR3 is 14 amino acids long. Germline values: CDR1 MDHEN, CDR2 SYDVKM. In nucleotides, the CDR3 is TGTGCCAGCAGGCCCACACGGTCGACTCAGCCCCAGCATTTT. The encoded protein is CASRPTRSTQPQHF.

A note on this clonotype: An end of the junction does not agree with germline; a read error may underlie this. The chain links TRBV11-1 to TRBJ2-4, with 8 bases identical to TRBD2. In germline, CDR1 is SGHAT, CDR2 FQDESV (reference sequence). The CDR3 loop spans 17 amino acids. Here the CDR3 DNA reads TGTGCCACCAGCATTCCCGGGACTAGTGGGTCCAAAAACATTCAGTACTTC. This sequence encodes CATSIPGTSGSKNIQYF.

In the case of this clonotype: The junction and the germline gene differ at one end; a read error may be behind it. The chain combines TRBV2 with TRBJ2-7; the D gene is possibly TRBD1 (6 bases). This CDR3 region has 14 residues. CDR1 and CDR2 (germline): SNHLY, FYNNEI. CDR3 region: CASSKGIRTAEQYF. The CDR3, as DNA: TGTGCTAGCAGTAAAGGAATAAGGACAGCTGAGCAGTACTTC.

In this sample, this clonotype turned up many times. V usage is TRBV11-2 and J usage is TRBJ2-1; 8 positions match TRBD1. The ends lost 4 bases at V and 16 bases at J; junction bases unmatched: 9. The CDR3 extends over 12 amino acids. CDR1 SGHAT and CDR2 FQNNGV come from the germline V gene. The CDR3 spells CASSYATGEKFF. CDR3 DNA: TGTGCCAGCAGCTACGCGACAGGGGAGAAATTCTTC.

This clonotype was picked up one time. The junction shows a germline mismatch at one end, possibly a read error. V gene TRBV6-1 combines with J gene TRBJ2-1; the match to TRBD1 covers 12 bases. This CDR3 region has 15 residues. Germline V CDR1 and CDR2: MNHNS, SASEGT. The CDR3 DNA reads as TGTGCCAGCAGTGGGGACAGGGGGCTTAGCAATGAGCAGTTGTTC. This codes for CASSGDRGLSNEQLF.

V and J are TRBV28 and TRBJ1-1; maybe TRBD1 (5 bases). The CDR3 totals 16 residues. Per the germline V gene, CDR1 is MDHEN and CDR2 is SYDVKM. V lost 6 bases and J 0 bases, leaving 17 bases between the germline ends. In nucleotides, the CDR3 is TGTGCCAGCAGGACAGCACTCCAAATCATGAACACTGAAGCTTTCTTT. As protein: CASRTALQIMNTEAFF.

In regard to this clonotype: At one end, the junction sequence differs from germline, possibly due to a read error. This rearrangement joins TRBV2 to TRBJ2-1; D remains unclear. The CDR3 has 11 amino acids. CDR1 and CDR2 (germline): SNHLY, FYNNEI. The CDR3 loop reads CASSGQSERFF. The DNA of the CDR3 is TGTGCCAGCAGCGGGCAGTCTGAGCGGTTCTTC.

To note about this clonotype: Sequence at one end of the junction differs from germline and may be a read error. The rearrangement uses TRBV6-2 or TRBV6-3 and TRBJ2-3; 7 bases align to TRBD2. Germline CDR1 MNHEY, CDR2 SVGEGT. The CDR3 is made up of 13 amino acids. CDR3 DNA: TGTGCTAGCAGTTCGACACTAGCGAATACCCAGTATTTT. Protein sequence: CASSSTLANTQYF.

This clonotype appeared many times. V is TRBV30 and J is TRBJ2-3; D is perhaps TRBD1 or TRBD2 (5 bases each). The CDR3 is 14 amino acids. Germline V CDR1 and CDR2: GTSNPN, SVGIG (reference sequence). V lost 5 bases, J lost 1 base, and 13 bases lay in between. The CDR3 region has the DNA TGTGCCTGGGGGCCCGGGGCCGGCACAGATACGCAGTATTTT. Protein: CAWGPGAGTDTQYF.

About this clonotype: An end of the junction does not agree with germline; a read error may underlie this. CDR3 sequence reads: CSARGGKYERYF. Here the CDR3 DNA reads TGCAGTGCTAGAGGAGGTAAATACGAGCGGTACTTC. The gene calls are TRBV20-1 and TRBJ2-7; D gene unclear. This CDR3 has 12 amino acids. The V gene's germline CDR1 is DFQATT and CDR2 SNEGSKA (reference sequence).

About this clonotype itself: An end of the junction differs from the germline gene, which may be a read error. This chain uses TRBV5-1 with TRBJ2-5, with 13 positions matching TRBD2. The germline gives CDR1 SGHRS, CDR2 YFSETQ. This CDR3 is 17 amino acids long. CDR3 sequence: CASSSCGLAGVQETQYF. DNA for the CDR3: TGCGCCAGTAGCTCCTGCGGACTAGCGGGAGTGCAAGAGACCCAGTACTTC.

Concerning this clonotype: The CDR3 does not close with the conserved phenylalanine or tryptophan, likely indicating a read error. The DNA is omitted, as the CDR3 cannot be located on it reliably, and the CDR3 follows TCRdb's listing. The rearrangement links TRBV4-2 to TRBJ2-1. The germline V gene has CDR1 LGHNA and CDR2 YNFKEQ. With termini counted, the CDR3 has 15 amino acids. The CDR3 protein is CASSHVSFSGNEQLL.

Many counts were recorded for this clonotype. CDR3 in amino acids: CASSDTGTLHEQYF. CDR3 DNA: TGTGCCAGCAGCGATACCGGGACTCTCCACGAGCAGTACTTC. The genes are TRBV7-8 and TRBJ2-7, with D perhaps TRBD2 (6 bases). Germline CDR1 and CDR2: SGHVS and FQNEAQ. V was shortened by 5 bases and J by 5 bases, with 16 bases between the two germline ends. CDR3 length: 14 residues.

As regards this clonotype: No conserved phenylalanine or tryptophan ends this CDR3, so it is likely a read error. This rearrangement joins TRBV10-2 to TRBJ2-3, with D possibly being TRBD1 or TRBD2 (6 bases each). The CDR3 contains 17 residues. Germline V gene sequence: CDR1 WSHSY, CDR2 SAAADI. CDR3 nucleotides: TGCGCCAGCAGTGAGTTACAGGGACTCGCTAGCATAGATACGCAGTATATT. As protein: CASSELQGLASIDTQYI.

This clonotype came up a few times. CDR3 loop: CASSFDRRLPYNEQFF. The DNA of the CDR3 is TGTGCCAGCAGCTTTGACAGAAGGCTTCCCTACAATGAGCAGTTCTTC. This chain joins TRBV5-4 and TRBJ2-1; the D gene is possibly TRBD1 (5 bases). Deletions cut 2 bases from V and 2 bases from J, with 14 bases between. Per germline, CDR1 SGHNT and CDR2 YYREEE (reference sequence). The CDR3 has 16 residues.